Shown below are 24 T cell receptor beta chains from a single sample sequenced in a study of regulatory T cells in long-lasting Graves disease. Stated time point: newly diagnosed GD, antithyroid drugs for less than 3 months. The TCR library was made from RNA that had been extracted from PBMCs in TRIzol. Arm-PCR of CDR3 regions with iRepertoire HTBI primers generated TCR beta libraries. TCRdb reprocessed the multiplex PCR reads via MiXCR and lists one record per CDR3 protein. The sample holds 350,000 to 450,000 distinct CDR3 sequences, 15% seen once. In addition, the sample was reused for a study of T cells in Graves' hyperthyroidism and ophthalmopathy.

The sample in question was peripheral blood mononuclear cells (PBMCs), obtained at new diagnosis, from a patient treated with antithyroid drugs. These TCRs come from a middle-aged woman with Graves disease.

This clonotype was seen ten or more times. The rearrangement uses TRBV20-1 and TRBJ2-1; D unclear. V lost 3 bases and J 6 bases, leaving 9 bases between the germline ends. The germline CDR1 and CDR2 sequences are DFQATT and SNEGSKA (reference sequence). The CDR3 is 12 amino acids. CDR3 nucleotides: TGCAGTGCTAGCGCCGGGTCCAATGAGCAGTTCTTC. Its translation is CSASAGSNEQFF.

Remarks on this clonotype: This likely came from a read error, as a far larger clone is one base away. The chain combines TRBV28 with TRBJ2-1; D might be TRBD2 (6 bases). Per germline, CDR1 MDHEN and CDR2 SYDVKM. CDR3 length equals 16 residues. CDR3 in DNA: TGTGCCAGCAGTTTAAGGCGGGACCGGAACTTGGATACGCAGTGTTTT. It encodes CASSLRRDRNLDTQCF.

This clonotype was seen ten or more times. The rearrangement links TRBV3-1 to TRBJ1-1, with D unresolved. CDR3 size: 14 residues. The V gene's germline CDR1 is LGHDT and CDR2 YNNKEL (reference sequence). Trimming took 0 bases from V and 10 from J, leaving 15 bases between them. CDR3 sequence: CASSQEGSWHGAFF. The DNA of the CDR3 is TGTGCCAGCAGCCAAGAAGGCAGTTGGCATGGAGCTTTCTTT.

The V call is TRBV7-9, the J call TRBJ2-5; D uncertain. Germline-derived CDR1 and CDR2 are SEHNR and FQNEAQ (reference sequence). Trimming shortened V by 5 bases and J by 4 bases, and 8 bases separated the two germline ends. The CDR3 spans 12 residues. In DNA form, the CDR3 reads TGTGCCAGCAGCCGGTCCGCAGAGACCCAGTACTTC. Its translation is CASSRSAETQYF.

This chain uses TRBV19 with TRBJ1-5; 10 bases are a match to TRBD1. This CDR3 is built from 16 residues. Trimming at V came to 0 bases and at J to 7 bases, leaving 6 bases not matched to a gene. Germline V CDR1 and CDR2: LNHDA, SQIVND (reference sequence). The CDR3 DNA is TGTGCCAGTAGTATAGATTTGACAGGGGGCGGGCAGCCCCAGCATTTT. Encoded protein: CASSIDLTGGGQPQHF.

The table lists this clonotype with a few counts. The rearrangement uses TRBV5-1 and TRBJ2-2; the D call may be TRBD1 or TRBD2 (5 bases each). In germline, CDR1 is SGHRS, CDR2 YFSETQ. V was cut by 1 base and J by 3 bases, with 22 bases left in between. The length of the CDR3 is 19 residues. CDR3 nucleotides: TGCGCCAGCAGCTTGCTTTCGGGAACTCTCCCAGGGTACACCGGGGAGCTGTTTTTT. It specifies CASSLLSGTLPGYTGELFF.

This clonotype was counted ten times or more. The chain has TRBV30 and TRBJ2-1, with D uncertain. V shed 6 bases and J shed 1 base, with 13 bases lying between them. There are 14 residues in the CDR3. The germline gives CDR1 GTSNPN, CDR2 SVGIG (reference sequence). CDR3 nucleotide sequence: TGTGCCTGCGCAGACTCATCTTCCTACAATGAGCAGTTCTTC. Translating gives CACADSSSYNEQFF.

This clonotype was counted ten times or more. The chain combines TRBV24-1 with TRBJ1-1; no clear D. V gave up 2 bases and J gave up 1 base, with 10 bases separating them. The CDR3 contains 15 residues. Germline CDR1 and CDR2: KGHDR and SFDVKD. The CDR3 DNA follows: TGTGCCACCAGTGATTCAAGGACGGGGAACACTGAAGCTTTCTTT. Residues: CATSDSRTGNTEAFF.

This clonotype was observed a few times. The rearrangement uses TRBV5-4 and TRBJ2-1; weak D call: TRBD2 (6 bases). Per the germline V gene, CDR1 is SGHNT and CDR2 is YYREEE (reference sequence). Trimming took 2 bases from V and 0 from J, leaving 12 bases between them. The CDR3 runs 16 residues. In nucleotides, the CDR3 is TGTGCCAGCAGCTTATGGAGGGGTGGCTCCTACAATGAGCAGTTCTTC. It encodes CASSLWRGGSYNEQFF. Supplemented by reference TRBV5-4 and TRBJ2-1, the full variable domain reads ETGVTQSPTHLIKTRGQQVTLRCSSQSGHNTVSWYQQALGQGPQFIFQYYREEENGRGNFPPRFSGLQFPNYSSELNVNALELDDSALYLCASSLWRGGSYNEQFFGPGTRLTVL.

This clonotype was found many times. The chain employs TRBV12-3 or TRBV12-4 and TRBJ1-1, with D possibly being TRBD1 (5 bases). Trimming removed 6 bases at V and 1 base at J, with 12 bases between. CDR3 length equals 14 residues. CDR3 sequence: CASRPRQWNTEAFF. The DNA of the CDR3 is TGTGCCAGCAGACCTCGACAGTGGAACACTGAAGCTTTCTTT.

This clonotype was recorded at least ten times. The chain links TRBV11-3 to TRBJ2-2; D gene uncertain. This CDR3 is 13 amino acids long. V was pared by 6 bases and J by 15 bases, with 20 bases between. The germline V gene has CDR1 SGHNT and CDR2 YENEEA. This CDR3 is CASSLDALGALFF. The CDR3 nucleotides are TGTGCCAGCAGTTTGGACGCTTTAGGAGCGTTGTTTTTT.

This clonotype was detected only a few times. The J gene is TRBJ2-1, the V gene TRBV18; D is undetermined. Germline V gene sequence: CDR1 KGHSH, CDR2 LQKENI. Between the trimmed V and J ends, which lost 3 bases and 0 bases, there was a span of 12 bases. This CDR3 spans 16 amino acids. In nucleotides, the CDR3 is TGTGCCAGCTCACCTCAGTTTGCGGCCTCCTACAATGAGCAGTTCTTC. Its translation is CASSPQFAASYNEQFF.

This clonotype was observed at least ten times. This chain uses TRBV27 with TRBJ2-7, with 7 bases fitting TRBD2. CDR1 is MNHEY and CDR2 is SMNVEV in the germline V gene (reference sequence). This CDR3 is 13 amino acids long. V dropped 2 bases and J dropped 7; count of bases not matched to a gene: 5. CDR3 nucleotide sequence: TGTGCCAGCAGTTTAGGGGGGAGGGAAGAGCAGTACTTC. Translation gives CASSLGGREEQYF.

The chain combines TRBV19 with TRBJ2-3; TRBD2 matches 9 bases. After removal of 1 base from V and 4 bases from J, the junction contained 12 bases not matched to a gene. Germline loops: CDR1 LNHDA, CDR2 SQIVND (reference sequence). CDR3 length: 18 residues. The CDR3 protein is CASSIGFASGRFPDTQYF. CDR3 DNA sequence: TGTGCCAGTAGTATAGGGTTTGCGAGCGGGAGGTTCCCAGATACGCAGTATTTT.

This clonotype has ten or more counts. The chain recombines TRBV27 with TRBJ2-7; D might be TRBD2 (7 bases). Germline CDR1 is MNHEY and CDR2 is SMNVEV (reference sequence). The CDR3 sequence is 14 residues long. Trimming took off 3 bases at V and 2 bases at J, with 11 bases between the two ends. The CDR3 sequence is CASSFGGPTYEQYF. The CDR3 DNA reads as TGTGCCAGCAGTTTCGGGGGGCCCACCTACGAGCAGTACTTC.

This chain connects TRBV10-3 to TRBJ2-5; D is undetermined. V lost 8 bases and J 1 base, leaving 11 bases between the germline ends. Per germline, CDR1 ENHRY and CDR2 SYGVKD. The CDR3 extends over 13 amino acids. DNA for the CDR3: TGTGCCATCGCCTGGGCAAGCCAAGAGACCCAGTACTTC. Translated, it gives CAIAWASQETQYF.

V and J are TRBV11-3 and TRBJ2-7; 7 nucleotides agree with TRBD1. Germline values: CDR1 SGHNT, CDR2 YENEEA. This CDR3 region has 17 residues. Germline trimming cut 4 bases from V and 3 bases from J; bases unmatched to any gene: 15. The CDR3 spells CASSSPGQTGVFYEQYF. The CDR3 nucleotides are TGTGCCAGCAGCTCCCCGGGACAGACCGGGGTATTCTACGAGCAGTACTTC.

This clonotype was counted at least ten times. The chain couples TRBV12-3 or TRBV12-4 to TRBJ1-2, with D uncertain. V lost 3 bases and J lost 4, with 9 bases in between. The CDR3 is made up of 13 amino acids. The CDR3 DNA is TGTGCCAGCAGTTTGGAGCCGGTCTATGGCTACACCTTC. This encodes CASSLEPVYGYTF.

There are many counts of this clonotype. The gene calls are TRBV7-2 and TRBJ2-2, with 12 bases matching TRBD2. CDR1 is SGHTA and CDR2 is FQGNSA in the germline V gene. The CDR3 has 15 amino acids. The V gene end was trimmed by 4 bases and the J gene end by 7 bases; junction bases not matched to a gene: 4. This CDR3 reads CASSSGLAGIGELFF. The CDR3 DNA reads TGTGCCAGCAGCTCAGGACTAGCGGGAATCGGGGAGCTGTTTTTT.

In this sample, this clonotype turned up many times. This chain joins TRBV11-3 and TRBJ2-7; TRBD1 is a possible D gene (7 bases). The CDR3 contains 14 residues. CDR1 is SGHNT and CDR2 is YENEEA in the germline V gene. The V end lost 5 bases, the J end lost 1 base, and 12 bases lay between the germline ends. The CDR3 sequence: CASSRRGQSYEQYF. The CDR3 nucleotides are TGTGCCAGCAGCAGGAGGGGACAGTCCTACGAGCAGTACTTC.

This clonotype was observed many times. The chain uses TRBV3-1 and TRBJ2-7; 11 bases match TRBD2. V was clipped by 4 bases and J by 7 bases; unmatched bases: 9. The CDR3 runs 15 residues. Germline V gene sequence: CDR1 LGHDT, CDR2 YNNKEL (reference sequence). CDR3 region: CASSLLLAGAEEQYF. In DNA, the CDR3 is TGTGCCAGCAGCCTATTACTAGCGGGAGCAGAGGAGCAGTACTTC.

This clonotype was observed a handful of times. The J gene is TRBJ1-1, the V gene TRBV29-1; TRBD1 agrees at 8 bases. The CDR3 has 13 amino acids. CDR1 is SQVTM, CDR2 ANQGSEA, per germline. V lost 7 bases to trimming and J lost 4 bases; unmatched junction nucleotides: 8. CDR3 protein: CSAQTGEATEAFF. The DNA of the CDR3 is TGCAGCGCTCAGACAGGGGAGGCCACTGAAGCTTTCTTT. Full variable domain (remainder filled in from reference TRBV29-1 and TRBJ1-1): SAVISQKPSRDICQRGTSLTIQCQVDSQVTMMFWYRQQPGQSLTLIATANQGSEATYESGFVIDKFPISRPNLTFSTLTVSNMSPEDSSIYLCSAQTGEATEAFFGQGTRLTVV.

This clonotype was counted only a few times. The V call is TRBV6-2 or TRBV6-3, the J call TRBJ2-3; D remains ambiguous. Trimming stripped 4 bases from V and 10 bases from J, with 18 bases between. From germline, CDR1 is MNHEY and CDR2 SVGEGT. The CDR3 is 14 amino acids. The CDR3 spells CASSFGFLGGSQYF. The CDR3 coding sequence is TGTGCCAGCAGTTTTGGGTTCCTAGGTGGGTCGCAGTATTTT.

Many counts were recorded for this clonotype. The genes are TRBV12-3 or TRBV12-4 and TRBJ2-7; weak D call: TRBD1 (5 bases). There are 15 residues in the CDR3. Trimming shortened V by 10 bases and J by 9 bases, and 28 bases separated the two germline ends. CDR3 in DNA: TGTGCCACTACCACAGGTGCAGGCCCTAGAAAAGGGCAGTACTTC. Residues: CATTTGAGPRKGQYF.